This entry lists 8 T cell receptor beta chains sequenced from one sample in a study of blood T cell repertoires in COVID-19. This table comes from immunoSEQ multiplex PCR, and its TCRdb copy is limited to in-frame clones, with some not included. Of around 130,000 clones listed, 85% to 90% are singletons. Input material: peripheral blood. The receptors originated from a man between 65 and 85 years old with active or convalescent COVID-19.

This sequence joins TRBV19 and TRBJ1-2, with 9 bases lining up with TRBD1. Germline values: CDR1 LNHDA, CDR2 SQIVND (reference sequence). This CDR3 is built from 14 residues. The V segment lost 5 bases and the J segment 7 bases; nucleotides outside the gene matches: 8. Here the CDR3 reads CASSLTGTGFGYTF. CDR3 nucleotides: TGTGCCAGTAGTTTGACCGGGACAGGGTTTGGCTACACCTTC.

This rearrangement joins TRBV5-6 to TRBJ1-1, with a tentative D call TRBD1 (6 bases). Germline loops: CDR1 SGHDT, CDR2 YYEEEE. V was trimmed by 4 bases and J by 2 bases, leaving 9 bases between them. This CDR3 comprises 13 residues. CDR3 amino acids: CASSHRVNTEAFF. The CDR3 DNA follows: TGTGCCAGCAGCCACAGGGTTAACACTGAAGCTTTCTTT.

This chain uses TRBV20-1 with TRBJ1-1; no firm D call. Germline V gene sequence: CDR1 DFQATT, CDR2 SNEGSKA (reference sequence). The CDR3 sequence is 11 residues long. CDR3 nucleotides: TGCAGCGCCGGAGACCGCCCTGAAGCTTTCTTT. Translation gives CSAGDRPEAFF.

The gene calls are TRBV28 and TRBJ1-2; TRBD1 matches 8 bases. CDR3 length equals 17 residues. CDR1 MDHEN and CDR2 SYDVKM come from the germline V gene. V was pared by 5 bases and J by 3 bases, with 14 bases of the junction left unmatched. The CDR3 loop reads CASSPHATGGRDYGYTF. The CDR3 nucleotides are TGTGCCAGCAGTCCTCACGCCACAGGGGGGCGCGACTATGGCTACACCTTC.

The CDR3 DNA reads as TGTGCCATCAGTGGGCCAGGACAGGGGACCTACGAGCAGTACTTC. This encodes CAISGPGQGTYEQYF. The genes are TRBV10-3 and TRBJ2-7; 9 bases are a match to TRBD1. Germline CDR1 reads ENHRY; CDR2 reads SYGVKD. V shed 4 bases, J shed 2 bases, and the junction held 6 bases outside the gene matches. The CDR3 extends over 15 amino acids.

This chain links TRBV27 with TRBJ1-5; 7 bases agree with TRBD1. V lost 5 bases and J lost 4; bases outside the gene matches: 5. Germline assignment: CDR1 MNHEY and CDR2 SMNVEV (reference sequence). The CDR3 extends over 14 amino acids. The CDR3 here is CASSRGTENQPQHF. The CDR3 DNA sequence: TGTGCCAGCAGTAGAGGGACAGAAAATCAGCCCCAGCATTTT.

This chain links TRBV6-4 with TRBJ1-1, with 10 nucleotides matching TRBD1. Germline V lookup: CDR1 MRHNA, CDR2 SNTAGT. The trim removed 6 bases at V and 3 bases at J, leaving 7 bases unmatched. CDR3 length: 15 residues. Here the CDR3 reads CASSRGGTGDTEAFF. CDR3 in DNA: TGTGCCAGCAGCAGGGGCGGGACAGGGGACACTGAAGCTTTCTTT.

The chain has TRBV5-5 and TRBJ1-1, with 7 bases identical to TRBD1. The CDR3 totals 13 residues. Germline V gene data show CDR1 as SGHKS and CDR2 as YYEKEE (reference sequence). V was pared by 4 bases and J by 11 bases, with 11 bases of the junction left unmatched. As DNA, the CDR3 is TGTGCCAGCAGCGAGATAGACAGGGCAAGGGCTTTCTTT. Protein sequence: CASSEIDRARAFF.